The 18 T cell receptor beta chains below come from one sample, sequenced in a study of vaccination effects on CD4 cells after COVID-19. Method: immunoSEQ multiplex PCR; TCRdb's copy keeps in-frame clones and lacks some. This table holds some 17,000 clones, approximately 82% found once. For these TCRs, the target antigens are not known. Pools of viral peptides were used by the ViraFEST assay to expand antigen-specific CD4+ T cells ahead of sequencing. Culturing for about ten days preceded CD4+ T cell isolation. Convalescent patients had PCR-confirmed SARS-CoV-2 infection between March and December 2020. Either the mRNA-1273 or the BNT162b2 vaccine was given to participants as two doses. The sequences come from CD4+ T cells from PBMCs cultured with SARS-CoV-2 spike peptides, collected after COVID-19 vaccination. The source is a human donor who had a prior SARS-CoV-2 infection.

The V call is TRBV5-4, the J call TRBJ2-7; D unresolved. V shed 4 bases and J shed 2 bases, with 10 bases lying between them. The germline V gene has CDR1 SGHNT and CDR2 YYREEE (reference sequence). CDR3 length: 13 amino acids. Written as DNA, the CDR3 is TGTGCCAGCAGCCTAGACATGACCTACGAGCAGTACTTC. Translated: CASSLDMTYEQYF. Full variable domain (rest looked up from reference TRBV5-4 and TRBJ2-7): ETGVTQSPTHLIKTRGQQVTLRCSSQSGHNTVSWYQQALGQGPQFIFQYYREEENGRGNFPPRFSGLQFPNYSSELNVNALELDDSALYLCASSLDMTYEQYFGPGTRLTVT.

The CDR3 is CASSDLVETQYF. The CDR3 DNA sequence: TGTGCCAGCAGTGATCTTGTTGAGACCCAGTACTTC. The chain recombines TRBV2 with TRBJ2-5; D remains unclear. V was cut by 3 bases and J by 5 bases, with 7 bases left in between. CDR1 is SNHLY, CDR2 FYNNEI, per germline. The CDR3 has 12 residues.

The chain carries TRBV10-3 and TRBJ1-3; D remains unclear. V lost 10 bases, J lost 8 bases, and 15 bases lay in between. Per the germline V gene, CDR1 is ENHRY and CDR2 is SYGVKD. The CDR3 has 12 amino acids. The CDR3 protein is CATQVARDTIYF. The CDR3 DNA reads TGTGCCACCCAGGTCGCGAGAGACACCATATATTTT.

This sequence joins TRBV29-1 and TRBJ2-3; maybe TRBD2 (5 bases). The CDR3 is made up of 16 amino acids. V dropped 0 bases and J dropped 0 bases, with 13 bases sitting between them. Per the germline V gene, CDR1 is SQVTM and CDR2 is ANQGSEA. The CDR3 region has the DNA TGCAGCGTTGAAGATCTGGGCGGGTCTAGCACAGATACGCAGTATTTT. Its translation: CSVEDLGGSSTDTQYF.

This clone occurred a few times. The J gene is TRBJ2-1, the V gene TRBV14; D unresolved. The CDR3 consists of 12 residues. V was clipped by 1 base and J by 15 bases, with 13 bases between them. Germline loops: CDR1 SGHDN, CDR2 FVKESK. The CDR3 here is CASSQVAAASFF. Here the CDR3 DNA reads TGTGCCAGCAGCCAAGTCGCCGCGGCGTCGTTCTTC.

J is TRBJ1-6 and V is TRBV3-1 (or the pseudogene TRBV3-2); no definite D call. V lost 1 base and J 5 bases, leaving 9 bases between the germline ends. The V gene's germline CDR1 is LGHDT and CDR2 YNNKEL (reference sequence). The CDR3 is 15 residues long. The CDR3 DNA sequence: TGTGCCAGCAGCCAAGGGGAAGGTAATAATTCACCCCTCCACTTT. This encodes CASSQGEGNNSPLHF.

The chain uses TRBV29-1 and TRBJ1-2; D might be TRBD1 (5 bases). CDR1 and CDR2 from the germline V gene are SQVTM and ANQGSEA. The CDR3 has 12 amino acids. The V end lost 7 bases, the J end lost 7 bases, and 16 bases lay between the germline ends. CDR3 in amino acids: CSALGGGGGYTF. CDR3 nucleotide sequence: TGCAGCGCCCTGGGGGGAGGCGGTGGCTACACCTTC.

The V and J genes are TRBV19 and TRBJ1-2; perhaps TRBD1 as D (6 bases). The CDR3 spans 15 residues. Germline V lookup: CDR1 LNHDA, CDR2 SQIVND (reference sequence). Trimming pared 7 bases from V and 1 base from J, leaving 16 bases between. Written as DNA, the CDR3 is TGTGCCAGTAACAGGGTGGGTGGGGGTAACTATGGCTACACCTTC. Encoded protein: CASNRVGGGNYGYTF.

This chain links TRBV15 with TRBJ1-1; D not resolved. The germline CDR1 and CDR2 sequences are LNHNV and YYDKDF (reference sequence). Trimming removed 5 bases at V and 2 bases at J, with 15 bases between. The CDR3 covers 15 residues. The CDR3 nucleotides read TGTGCCACCAGCCGGACCTCGTACCTAAACACTGAAGCTTTCTTT. It encodes CATSRTSYLNTEAFF.

The chain couples TRBV5-4 to TRBJ2-5; TRBD1 matches at 9 bases. There are 16 residues in the CDR3. The V gene's germline CDR1 is SGHNT and CDR2 YYREEE (reference sequence). V dropped 4 bases and J dropped 0; count of bases not matched to a gene: 7. CDR3 loop: CASSTRDRDYQETQYF. The DNA for the CDR3 is TGTGCCAGCAGCACCCGGGACAGGGATTACCAAGAGACCCAGTACTTC.

This chain connects TRBV19 to TRBJ1-5, with D possibly matching TRBD1 (5 bases). V lost 1 base to trimming and J lost 7 bases, with 14 bases between them. The CDR3 extends over 15 amino acids. Per the germline V gene, CDR1 is LNHDA and CDR2 is SQIVND (reference sequence). The CDR3 region is CASSIVIGDGQPQHF. CDR3 sequence (DNA): TGTGCCAGTAGTATAGTTATCGGGGACGGGCAGCCCCAGCATTTT.

This chain joins TRBV5-1 and TRBJ2-7, with 7 bases fitting TRBD1. The V segment lost 4 bases and the J segment 7 bases; nucleotides outside the gene matches: 17. The germline CDR1 and CDR2 sequences are SGHRS and YFSETQ. The CDR3 totals 16 residues. CDR3 residues: CASSLTGQVFQGEQYF. CDR3 bases: TGCGCCAGCAGCCTAACCGGACAGGTCTTTCAGGGAGAGCAGTACTTC.

The J gene is TRBJ1-2, the V gene TRBV27; tentative D call: TRBD1 (5 bases). V was trimmed by 2 bases and J by 3 bases, leaving 10 bases between them. The CDR3 loop spans 14 amino acids. The germline V gene has CDR1 MNHEY and CDR2 SMNVEV (reference sequence). CDR3 protein: CASSLEGRDYGYTF. As DNA, the CDR3 is TGTGCCAGCAGTTTAGAGGGCAGGGACTATGGCTACACCTTC.

This chain connects TRBV7-3 to TRBJ2-3; a possible D gene is TRBD1 (6 bases). Per the germline V gene, CDR1 is SGHTA and CDR2 is FQGTGA. CDR3 length equals 15 residues. Trimming took off 5 bases at V and 2 bases at J, with 14 bases between the two ends. This CDR3 reads CASSKLGQTTDTQYF. The CDR3 DNA follows: TGTGCCAGCAGCAAACTTGGACAGACCACAGATACGCAGTATTTT.

A few counts support this clone. The chain employs TRBV30 and TRBJ2-7, with D maybe TRBD1 (5 bases). V dropped 2 bases and J dropped 5 bases, with 10 bases sitting between them. From germline, CDR1 is GTSNPN and CDR2 SVGIG (reference sequence). CDR3 length: 12 residues. CDR3 in amino acids: CAWSPGHHEQYF. CDR3 DNA: TGTGCCTGGAGTCCCGGACACCACGAGCAGTACTTC.

The chain carries TRBV5-5 and TRBJ2-7; TRBD1 aligns across 9 bases. In germline, CDR1 is SGHKS, CDR2 YYEKEE (reference sequence). The CDR3 is 15 residues long. The V gene end was trimmed by 2 bases and the J gene end by 3 bases; junction bases not matched to a gene: 6. In DNA, the CDR3 is TGTGCCAGCAGCTTTGCGGGACAGGGTGTCTACGAGCAGTACTTC. It specifies CASSFAGQGVYEQYF.

This clone showed up just a few times. CDR3 protein: CASSLYGEVDEQYF. Written as DNA, the CDR3 is TGCGCCAGCAGCTTGTATGGGGAAGTCGACGAGCAGTACTTC. The rearrangement joins TRBV5-1 to TRBJ2-7; D uncertain. In germline, CDR1 is SGHRS, CDR2 YFSETQ. Trimming cost V 1 base and J 5 bases, with 13 bases left between them. This CDR3 has 14 amino acids.

The V gene is TRBV11-3, the J gene TRBJ1-3; D not certain. The CDR3 covers 14 residues. The V gene's germline CDR1 is SGHNT and CDR2 YENEEA. Trimming left V 6 bases short and J 7 bases short, with 16 bases between. CDR3 residues: CASRKSVLVNTIYF. The CDR3 coding sequence is TGTGCCAGCAGAAAATCGGTCCTCGTTAACACCATATATTTT.